These 5 T cell receptor beta chains came from one sample sequenced in a study of CD8 T cells in Susac syndrome. Reverse transcription of roughly 0.45 to 1 ug RNA used random hexamers. TCRdb reprocessed the immunoSEQ multiplex PCR reads via MiXCR and lists one record per CDR3 protein. Found here are some 100,000 distinct CDR3 sequences, 80% to 95% of them singletons; the top ten hold 0.11% to 0.15%. Source material: CD4+ T cells from PBMCs. These TCRs come from a human donor in good health.

V usage is TRBV19 and J usage is TRBJ1-5; 8 bases are a match to TRBD1. This CDR3 contains 15 residues. The junction had 8 bases not matched to a gene; V was cut back by 6 bases and J by 4 bases. The V gene's germline CDR1 is LNHDA and CDR2 SQIVND (reference sequence). The DNA for the CDR3 is TGTGCCAGTAGCTTGGACAGGGCGGGGAATCAGCCCCAGCATTTT. Its translation is CASSLDRAGNQPQHF.

The chain links TRBV5-1 to TRBJ2-1, with D perhaps matching TRBD2 (6 bases). Germline V gives CDR1 SGHRS, CDR2 YFSETQ. The CDR3 covers 15 residues. V lost 2 bases and J 7 bases, leaving 16 bases between the germline ends. The CDR3 is CASSFRDSPLNEQFF. CDR3 coding DNA: TGCGCCAGCAGCTTCCGGGACTCTCCTCTAAATGAGCAGTTCTTC.

The chain has TRBV29-1 and TRBJ2-7, with no clear D. The germline V gene encodes CDR1 SQVTM and CDR2 ANQGSEA. With 5 bases removed from V and 0 bases from J, the gap between germline ends came to 11 bases. The CDR3 is made up of 13 amino acids. The CDR3 region is CSVCRSSSYEQYF. CDR3 in DNA: TGCAGCGTTTGCAGATCGAGCTCCTACGAGCAGTACTTC.

V gene TRBV5-6 combines with J gene TRBJ1-6; 7 bases are a match to TRBD1. The CDR3 covers 17 residues. The V segment lost 2 bases and the J segment 7 bases; nucleotides outside the gene matches: 12. Germline values: CDR1 SGHDT, CDR2 YYEEEE. The CDR3 spells CASSLPAFETGNSPLHF. The CDR3 DNA reads as TGTGCCAGCAGCTTACCCGCATTCGAGACAGGGAATTCACCCCTCCACTTT.

This sequence joins TRBV12-3 or TRBV12-4 and TRBJ2-7, with D tentatively TRBD2 (6 bases). Trimming took 6 bases from V and 5 from J, leaving 17 bases between them. The CDR3 has 14 residues. The CDR3 bases are TGTGCCAGCAGCTCACACGCGACTAGTAACGAGCAGTACTTC. Amino acid sequence: CASSSHATSNEQYF.